A selection of T cell receptor beta chains follows, all from one sample in a study of PD-L1 blockade in urothelial cancer. Sequencing was performed with immunoSEQ multiplex PCR; in TCRdb, only in-frame clones are kept and a portion is missing. The profile shows fewer than 65,000 clones, around four fifths of them singletons. This sample comprised PBMCs, obtained around atezolizumab (anti-PD-L1) treatment. The receptor source for this set is a man aged 65 to 79 with urothelial cancer. CDR3s include the opening cysteine and the closing phenylalanine or tryptophan. A D gene is named only where the DNA matches it firmly. Clone size appears in some rows only: once, few, many, or a class for an expanded clone.

V gene	D gene	J gene	clone size	CDR3 protein	CDR3 DNA
TRBV15	TRBD1	TRBJ1-2	NA	CATSLPGQDNYGYTF	TGTGCCACGAGTCTTCCGGGACAGGACAACTATGGCTACACCTTC
TRBV6-1	NA	TRBJ2-1	NA	CACRRRLGQDEQFF	TGTGCCTGCCGCCGGCGACTAGGTCAAGATGAGCAGTTCTTC
TRBV5-1	NA	TRBJ2-3	NA	CASSWGGSEGDTQYF	TGCGCCAGCAGCTGGGGGGGCAGTGAGGGAGATACGCAGTATTTT
TRBV11-3	NA	TRBJ1-4	NA	CASSSRGTLAEKLFF	TGTGCCAGCAGCTCACGGGGGACCCTGGCTGAAAAACTGTTTTTT
TRBV15	TRBD2	TRBJ2-2	NA	CATSRDLAGLTGELFF	TGTGCCACCAGCAGAGATCTAGCGGGGTTAACCGGGGAGCTGTTTTTT
TRBV4-1	NA	TRBJ2-1	NA	CASSQEGPQQGRLNNEQFF	TGCGCCAGCAGCCAAGAAGGCCCCCAACAGGGGAGGTTAAACAATGAGCAGTTCTTC
TRBV2	TRBD1	TRBJ1-2	NA	CASRATDRGFYGYTF	TGTGCCAGCAGGGCGACGGACAGGGGCTTTTATGGCTACACCTTC
TRBV7-8	NA	TRBJ1-1	NA	CASSLDLQGGTEAFF	TGTGCCAGCAGCTTAGATCTACAGGGTGGCACTGAAGCTTTCTTT
TRBV9	NA	TRBJ2-5	NA	CASSNTPQETQYF	TGTGCCAGCAGCAACACCCCGCAGGAGACCCAGTACTTC
TRBV19	NA	TRBJ2-7	NA	CASAPGKNFLYEQYF	TGTGCCAGTGCCCCCGGGAAAAACTTCCTCTACGAGCAGTACTTC
TRBV2	NA	TRBJ1-2	NA	CASSPAEAPGYGYTF	TGTGCCAGCAGCCCAGCCGAGGCTCCGGGGTATGGCTACACCTTC
TRBV5-4	NA	TRBJ2-1	NA	CASSLSRATYNEQFF	TGTGCCAGCAGCTTGTCCCGAGCCACCTACAATGAGCAGTTCTTC
TRBV5-4	NA	TRBJ1-1	NA	CASSLATELNTEAFF	TGTGCCAGCAGCTTGGCTACAGAGTTGAACACTGAAGCTTTCTTT
TRBV5-1	TRBD1	TRBJ2-1	once	CASSLNPGQPGYNEQFF	TGCGCCAGCAGCTTGAACCCGGGACAGCCGGGGTACAATGAGCAGTTCTTC
TRBV29-1	NA	TRBJ1-1	NA	CSVLSAGPEAFF	TGCAGCGTCCTCTCTGCGGGGCCAGAAGCTTTCTTT
TRBV7-2	TRBD2	TRBJ2-7	NA	CASSGRGTSGGHEQYF	TGTGCCAGCAGCGGGCGGGGGACTAGCGGGGGCCACGAGCAGTACTTC
TRBV2	TRBD2	TRBJ2-3	NA	CASRLTSGRDTQYF	TGTGCCAGCAGGTTAACTAGCGGACGGGATACGCAGTATTTT
TRBV5-1	TRBD1	TRBJ2-3	NA	CASSLVGQGADTQYF	TGCGCCAGCAGCTTGGTCGGACAGGGGGCAGATACGCAGTATTTT
TRBV5-1	NA	TRBJ1-1	NA	CASSFDQGTEAFF	TGCGCCAGCAGCTTTGATCAGGGCACTGAAGCTTTCTTT
TRBV11-2	TRBD1	TRBJ1-1	NA	CASSFRGGSNTEAFF	TGTGCCAGCAGCTTCCGAGGGGGCTCAAACACTGAAGCTTTCTTT
TRBV2	NA	TRBJ2-3	NA	CASNVPGLSTDTQYF	TGTGCCAGCAACGTACCGGGACTTAGCACAGATACGCAGTATTTT
TRBV7-6	TRBD1	TRBJ1-3	once	CASSAQQGDTIYF	TGTGCCAGCAGCGCGCAACAGGGGGACACCATATATTTT
TRBV5-5	NA	TRBJ2-3	NA	CASSFSETDTQYF	TGTGCCAGCAGCTTTTCTGAGACAGATACGCAGTATTTT
TRBV2	TRBD2	TRBJ2-7	NA	CASSGGLAGVYEQYF	TGTGCCAGCAGCGGGGGACTAGCGGGAGTGTACGAGCAGTACTTC
TRBV19	TRBD1	TRBJ2-7	once	CASSIPGGDEQYF	TGTGCCAGTAGTATACCAGGGGGCGACGAGCAGTACTTC
TRBV4-1	TRBD2	TRBJ2-1	NA	CASSQGAGGRYNEQFF	TGCGCCAGCAGCCAAGGGGCGGGAGGGAGATACAATGAGCAGTTCTTC
TRBV5-6	NA	TRBJ2-2	NA	CASSFPGIAGELFF	TGTGCCAGCAGCTTTCCCGGGATTGCCGGGGAGCTGTTTTTT
TRBV5-1	TRBD2	TRBJ2-5	NA	CASSLDTSGRATQYF	TGCGCCAGCAGCTTGGATACTAGCGGGAGGGCGACCCAGTACTTC
TRBV7-3	NA	TRBJ2-3	NA	CASSFVRGDTQYF	TGTGCCAGCAGCTTCGTCAGGGGAGATACGCAGTATTTT
TRBV25-1	NA	TRBJ1-1	NA	CASRRSGSGNTEAFF	TGTGCCAGCCGCCGTTCAGGCTCCGGGAACACTGAAGCTTTCTTT
TRBV4-1	TRBD1	TRBJ1-5	NA	CASSQTGTGGPQPQHF	TGCGCCAGCAGCCAAACCGGGACAGGGGGTCCTCAGCCCCAGCATTTT
TRBV2	TRBD1	TRBJ1-4	NA	CASSELSRGPANEKLFF	TGTGCCAGCAGTGAATTGAGCAGGGGGCCGGCTAATGAAAAACTGTTTTTT
TRBV7-9	TRBD2	TRBJ2-5	NA	CASSYSGGSGETQYF	TGTGCCAGCAGCTACAGCGGGGGGAGTGGGGAGACCCAGTACTTC
TRBV5-1	NA	TRBJ2-6	once	CASSLTGGANVLTF	TGCGCCAGCAGCCTTACCGGTGGGGCCAACGTCCTGACTTTC
TRBV7-2	TRBD1	TRBJ2-3	NA	CASLRDRATDTQYF	TGTGCCAGCCTCCGGGACAGGGCCACAGATACGCAGTATTTT
TRBV30	NA	TRBJ1-2	NA	CAWSPGSPTNYGYTF	TGTGCCTGGAGTCCAGGGTCGCCGACTAACTATGGCTACACCTTC
TRBV7-2	NA	TRBJ1-2	NA	CASSLALSGGYGYTF	TGTGCCAGCAGCTTAGCGCTGTCGGGGGGCTATGGCTACACCTTC
TRBV4-3	TRBD2	TRBJ2-7	NA	CASSQGIGTRSYEQYF	TGCGCCAGCAGCCAAGGGATCGGGACTAGGTCCTACGAGCAGTACTTC
TRBV6-1	TRBD1	TRBJ1-4	NA	CASSGGQGATNEKLFF	TGTGCCAGCAGTGGGGGACAGGGTGCAACTAATGAAAAACTGTTTTTT
TRBV18	NA	TRBJ2-3	NA	CASSPPTRLSTDTQYF	TGTGCCAGCTCACCACCCACTAGGCTCAGCACAGATACGCAGTATTTT
TRBV28	TRBD1	TRBJ1-5	NA	CASSSQGAGQPQHF	TGTGCCAGCAGTAGTCAGGGGGCCGGCCAGCCCCAGCATTTT
TRBV6-5	TRBD1	TRBJ1-1	NA	CASSTTGVWTEAFF	TGTGCCAGCAGCACAACAGGGGTGTGGACTGAAGCTTTCTTT
TRBV7-7	NA	TRBJ2-3	NA	CASSSYPAQVVITDTQYF	TGTGCCAGCAGCTCCTACCCGGCCCAGGTTGTCATCACAGATACGCAGTATTTT
TRBV14	TRBD1	TRBJ1-1	NA	CASSQFRDSTEAFF	TGTGCCAGCAGCCAATTCCGGGACAGCACTGAAGCTTTCTTT
TRBV19	NA	TRBJ1-2	NA	CASSLDRSNYGYTF	TGTGCCAGTAGCTTAGACAGGAGTAACTATGGCTACACCTTC
TRBV25-1	TRBD1	TRBJ1-4	NA	CASRPTGEGEKLFF	TGTGCCAGCAGACCGACAGGGGAGGGTGAAAAACTGTTTTTT